This T cell receptor (beta chain) was recovered during a study of T cells expressing NK-cell markers. In generating TCR beta cDNA, 5'RACE template switching with UMIs was used. TCRdb re-called the 5' RACE reads; every CDR3 protein appears as one record, without DNA. The sample data list around 550,000 distinct CDR3 sequences. From germline, CDR1 is MNHNS and CDR2 SASEGT. The CDR3 spans 15 residues. The sample comprised blood T cells: a sorted CD56 or NKG2C T cell subset, CD4+ or CD8+ T cells, or bulk PBMC T cells (not recorded which). This TCR derives from a man younger than 35 in good health. This chain joins TRBV6-1 and TRBJ2-1; there is no DNA to check the TCRdb D call of TRBD2. The CDR3 loop is CASSPGLAGEQWQFF.